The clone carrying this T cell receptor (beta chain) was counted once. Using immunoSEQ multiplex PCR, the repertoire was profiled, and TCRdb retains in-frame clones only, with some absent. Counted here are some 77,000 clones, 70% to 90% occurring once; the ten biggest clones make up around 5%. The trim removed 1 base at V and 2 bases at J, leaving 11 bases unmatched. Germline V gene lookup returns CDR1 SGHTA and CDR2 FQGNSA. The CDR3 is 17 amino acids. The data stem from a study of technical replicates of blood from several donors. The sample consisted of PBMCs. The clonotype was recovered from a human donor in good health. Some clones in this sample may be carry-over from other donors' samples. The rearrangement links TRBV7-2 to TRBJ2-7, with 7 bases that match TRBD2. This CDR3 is CASSLELAARVPYEQYF. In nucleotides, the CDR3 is TGTGCCAGCAGCTTAGAGCTAGCGGCGCGGGTCCCCTACGAGCAGTACTTC.